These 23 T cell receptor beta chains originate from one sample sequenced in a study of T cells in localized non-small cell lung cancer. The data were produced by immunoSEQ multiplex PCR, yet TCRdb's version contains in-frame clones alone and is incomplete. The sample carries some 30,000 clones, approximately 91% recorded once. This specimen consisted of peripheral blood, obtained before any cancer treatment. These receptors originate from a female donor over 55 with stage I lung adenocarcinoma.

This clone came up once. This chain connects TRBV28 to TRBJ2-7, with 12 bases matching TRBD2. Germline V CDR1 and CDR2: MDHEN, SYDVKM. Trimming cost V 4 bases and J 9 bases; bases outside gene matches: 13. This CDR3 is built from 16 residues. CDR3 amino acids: CASSSASSGRARGQYF. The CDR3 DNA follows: TGTGCCAGCAGTTCCGCCTCTAGCGGGAGGGCCCGGGGGCAGTACTTC.

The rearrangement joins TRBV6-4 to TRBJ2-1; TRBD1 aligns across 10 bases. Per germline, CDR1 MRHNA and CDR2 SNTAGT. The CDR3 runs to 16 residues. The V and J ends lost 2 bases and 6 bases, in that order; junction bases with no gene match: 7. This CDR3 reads CASSDRGGQGSNEQFF. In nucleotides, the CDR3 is TGTGCCAGCAGTGACAGGGGGGGACAGGGGTCCAATGAGCAGTTCTTC.

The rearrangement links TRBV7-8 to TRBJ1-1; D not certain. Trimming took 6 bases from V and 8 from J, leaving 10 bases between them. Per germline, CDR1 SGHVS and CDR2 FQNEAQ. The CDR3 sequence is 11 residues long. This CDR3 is CASRIGGEAFF. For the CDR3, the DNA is TGTGCCAGCAGAATCGGAGGGGAAGCTTTCTTT.

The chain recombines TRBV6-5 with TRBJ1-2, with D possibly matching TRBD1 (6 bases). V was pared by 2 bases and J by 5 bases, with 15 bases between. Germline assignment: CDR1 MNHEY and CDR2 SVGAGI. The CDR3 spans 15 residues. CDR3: CASSYAPQGLYGYTF. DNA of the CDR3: TGTGCCAGCAGTTACGCCCCCCAGGGGTTGTATGGCTACACCTTC.

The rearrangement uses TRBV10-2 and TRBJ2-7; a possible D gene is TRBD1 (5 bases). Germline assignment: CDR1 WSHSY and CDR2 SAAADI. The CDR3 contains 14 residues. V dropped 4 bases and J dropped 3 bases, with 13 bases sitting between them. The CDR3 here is CASSGGDRFYEQYF. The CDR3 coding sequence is TGCGCCAGCAGTGGGGGCGACAGATTCTACGAGCAGTACTTC.

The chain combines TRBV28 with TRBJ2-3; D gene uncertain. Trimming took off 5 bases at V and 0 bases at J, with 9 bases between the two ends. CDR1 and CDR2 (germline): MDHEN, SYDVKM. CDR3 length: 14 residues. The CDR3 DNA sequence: TGTGCCAGCAGTGGCGTCGAGAGCACAGATACGCAGTATTTT. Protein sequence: CASSGVESTDTQYF.

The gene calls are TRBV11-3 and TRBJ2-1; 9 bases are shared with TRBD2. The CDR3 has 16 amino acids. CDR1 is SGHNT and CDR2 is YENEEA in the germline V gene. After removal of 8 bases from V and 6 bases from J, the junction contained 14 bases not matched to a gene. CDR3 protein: CASGPGAGGPVNEQFF. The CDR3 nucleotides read TGTGCCAGCGGCCCTGGGGCGGGAGGGCCGGTCAATGAGCAGTTCTTC.

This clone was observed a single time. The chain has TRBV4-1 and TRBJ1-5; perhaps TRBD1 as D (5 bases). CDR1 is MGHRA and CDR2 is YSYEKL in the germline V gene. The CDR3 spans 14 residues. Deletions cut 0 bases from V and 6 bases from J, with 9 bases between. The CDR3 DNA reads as TGCGCCAGCAGCCAAGAATACGGGACTCAGCCCCAGCATTTT. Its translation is CASSQEYGTQPQHF.

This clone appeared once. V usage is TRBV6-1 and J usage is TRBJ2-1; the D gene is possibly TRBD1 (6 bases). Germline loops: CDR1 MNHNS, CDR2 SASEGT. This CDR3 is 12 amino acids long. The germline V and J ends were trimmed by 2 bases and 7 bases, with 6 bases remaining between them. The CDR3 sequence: CASSERGNEQFF. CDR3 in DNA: TGTGCCAGCAGTGAAAGGGGGAATGAGCAGTTCTTC.

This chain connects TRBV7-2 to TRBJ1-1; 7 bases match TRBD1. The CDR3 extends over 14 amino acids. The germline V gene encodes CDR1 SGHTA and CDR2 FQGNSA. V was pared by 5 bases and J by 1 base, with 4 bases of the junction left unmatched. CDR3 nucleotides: TGTGCCAGCAGCATTAACAGGGGGAACACTGAAGCTTTCTTT. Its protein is CASSINRGNTEAFF.

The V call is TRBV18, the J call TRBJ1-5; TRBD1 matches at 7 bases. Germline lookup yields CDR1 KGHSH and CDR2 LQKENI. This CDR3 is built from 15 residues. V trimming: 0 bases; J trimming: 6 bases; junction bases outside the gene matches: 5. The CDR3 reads CASSPPTGPGQPQHF. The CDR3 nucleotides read TGTGCCAGCTCACCACCGACAGGGCCGGGTCAGCCCCAGCATTTT.

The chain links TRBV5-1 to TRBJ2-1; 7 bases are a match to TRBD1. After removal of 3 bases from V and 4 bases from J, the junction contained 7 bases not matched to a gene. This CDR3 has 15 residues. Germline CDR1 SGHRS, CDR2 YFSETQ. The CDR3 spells CASSSDRAIYNEQFF. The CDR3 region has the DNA TGCGCCAGCAGCTCCGACAGGGCAATTTACAATGAGCAGTTCTTC.

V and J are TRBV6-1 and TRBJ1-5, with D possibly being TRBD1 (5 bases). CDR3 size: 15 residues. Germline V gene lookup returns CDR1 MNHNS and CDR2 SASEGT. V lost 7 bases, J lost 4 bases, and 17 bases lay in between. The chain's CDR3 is CASTWRGEGNQPQHF. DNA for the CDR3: TGTGCCAGCACCTGGAGAGGGGAAGGGAATCAGCCCCAGCATTTT.

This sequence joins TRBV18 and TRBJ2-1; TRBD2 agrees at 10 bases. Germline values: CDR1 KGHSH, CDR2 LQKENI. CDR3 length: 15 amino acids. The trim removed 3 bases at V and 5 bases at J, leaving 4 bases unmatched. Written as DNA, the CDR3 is TGTGCCAGCTCACCTGCGACTAGCGGGCACAATGAGCAGTTCTTC. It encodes CASSPATSGHNEQFF. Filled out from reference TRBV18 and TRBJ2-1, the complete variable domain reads NAGVMQNPRHLVRRRGQEARLRCSPMKGHSHVYWYRQLPEEGLKFMVYLQKENIIDESGMPKERFSAEFPKEGPSILRIQQVVRGDSAAYFCASSPATSGHNEQFFGPGTRLTVL.

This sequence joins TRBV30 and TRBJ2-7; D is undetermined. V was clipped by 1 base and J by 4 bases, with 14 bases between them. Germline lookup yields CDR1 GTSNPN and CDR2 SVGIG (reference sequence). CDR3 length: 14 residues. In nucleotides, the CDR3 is TGTGCCTGGAGTGGAGGCCAGACCCGTTACGAGCAGTACTTC. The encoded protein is CAWSGGQTRYEQYF.

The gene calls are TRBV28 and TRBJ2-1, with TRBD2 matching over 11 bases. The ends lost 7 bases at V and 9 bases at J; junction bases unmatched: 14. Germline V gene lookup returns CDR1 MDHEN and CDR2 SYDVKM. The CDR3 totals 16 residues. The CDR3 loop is CASTTGTSGMVGEQFF. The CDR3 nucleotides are TGTGCCAGCACCACCGGGACTAGCGGTATGGTGGGTGAGCAGTTCTTC.

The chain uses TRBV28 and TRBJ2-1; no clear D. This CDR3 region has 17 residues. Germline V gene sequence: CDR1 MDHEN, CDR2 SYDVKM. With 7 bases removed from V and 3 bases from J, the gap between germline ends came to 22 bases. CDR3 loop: CASTAPDGLRVYNEQFF. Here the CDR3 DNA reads TGTGCCAGCACCGCCCCGGACGGCCTCCGGGTCTACAATGAGCAGTTCTTC.

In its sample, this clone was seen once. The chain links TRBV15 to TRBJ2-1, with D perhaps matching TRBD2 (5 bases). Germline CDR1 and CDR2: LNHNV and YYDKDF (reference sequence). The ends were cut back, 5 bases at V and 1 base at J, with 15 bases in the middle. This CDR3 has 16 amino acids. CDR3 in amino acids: CATSRSGWASYNEQFF. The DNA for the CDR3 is TGTGCCACCAGCCGGAGCGGATGGGCTTCCTACAATGAGCAGTTCTTC.

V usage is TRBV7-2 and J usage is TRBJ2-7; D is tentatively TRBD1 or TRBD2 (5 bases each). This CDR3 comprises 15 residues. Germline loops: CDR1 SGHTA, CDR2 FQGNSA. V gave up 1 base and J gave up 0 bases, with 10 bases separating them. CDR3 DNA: TGTGCCAGCAGCTTAGATTGGGGGAGCTCCTACGAGCAGTACTTC. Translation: CASSLDWGSSYEQYF.

The CDR3 loop is CASMASGRREQFF. CDR3 bases: TGTGCCAGCATGGCTAGCGGGAGGAGGGAGCAGTTCTTC. This chain joins TRBV6-5 and TRBJ2-1; 11 bases line up with TRBD2. The CDR3 contains 13 residues. The ends lost 7 bases at V and 10 bases at J; junction bases unmatched: 6. Germline assignment: CDR1 MNHEY and CDR2 SVGAGI.

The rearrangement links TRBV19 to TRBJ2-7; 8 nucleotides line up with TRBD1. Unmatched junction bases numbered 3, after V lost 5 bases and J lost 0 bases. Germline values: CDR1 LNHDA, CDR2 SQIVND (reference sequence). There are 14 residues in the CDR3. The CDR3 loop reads CASSQGAASYEQYF. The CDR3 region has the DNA TGTGCCAGTAGTCAGGGGGCTGCCTCCTACGAGCAGTACTTC.

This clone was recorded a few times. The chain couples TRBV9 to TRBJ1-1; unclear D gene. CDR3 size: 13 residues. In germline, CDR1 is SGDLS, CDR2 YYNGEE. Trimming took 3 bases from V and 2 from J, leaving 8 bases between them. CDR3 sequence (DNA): TGTGCCAGCAGCGCCCATTCCAACACTGAAGCTTTCTTT. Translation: CASSAHSNTEAFF.

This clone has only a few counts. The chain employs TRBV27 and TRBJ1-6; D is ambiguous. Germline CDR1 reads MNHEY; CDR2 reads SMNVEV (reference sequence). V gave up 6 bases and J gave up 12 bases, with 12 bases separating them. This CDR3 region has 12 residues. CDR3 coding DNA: TGTGCCAGCAGATTGCCTAACGAACCCCTCCACTTT. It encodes CASRLPNEPLHF.